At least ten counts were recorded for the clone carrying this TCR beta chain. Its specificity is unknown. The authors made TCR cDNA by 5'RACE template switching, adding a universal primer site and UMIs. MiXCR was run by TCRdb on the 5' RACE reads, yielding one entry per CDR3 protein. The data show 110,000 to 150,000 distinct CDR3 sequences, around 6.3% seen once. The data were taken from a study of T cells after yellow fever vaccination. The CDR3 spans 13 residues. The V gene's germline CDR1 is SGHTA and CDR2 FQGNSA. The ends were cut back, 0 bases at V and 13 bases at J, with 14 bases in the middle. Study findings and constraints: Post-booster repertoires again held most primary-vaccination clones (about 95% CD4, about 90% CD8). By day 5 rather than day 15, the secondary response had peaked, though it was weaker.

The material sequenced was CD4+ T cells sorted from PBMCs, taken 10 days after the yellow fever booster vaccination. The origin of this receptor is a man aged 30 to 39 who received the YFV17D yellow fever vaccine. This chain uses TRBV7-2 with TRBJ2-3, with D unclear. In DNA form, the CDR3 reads TGTGCCAGCAGCTTAGCCCGGTCCCTTATAAAGTATTTT. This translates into CASSLARSLIKYF. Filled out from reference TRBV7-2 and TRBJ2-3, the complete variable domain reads GAGVSQSPSNKVTEKGKDVELRCDPISGHTALYWYRQSLGQGLEFLIYFQGNSAPDKSGLPSDRFSAERTGGSVSTLTIQRTQQEDSAVYLCASSLARSLIKYFGPGTRLTVL.